Listed below are T cell receptor beta chains from one sample, sequenced in a study of T cell responses to AZD1222 COVID-19 vaccine. Sequencing was performed with immunoSEQ multiplex PCR; in TCRdb, only in-frame clones are kept and a portion is missing. The sample carries around 150,000 clones, 90% to 95% recorded once. Sequencing was performed on peripheral blood, taken on day 0 of AZD1222 vaccination. The source is an adult in good health. Both conserved end residues are trimmed from each CDR3. Some rows have no size entry. The others give once, few or many, or a class for an expanded clone.

ASTSPGEGTYEQY	TRBJ2-7	TRBV28	few
ASSLGGTANTGELF	TRBJ2-2	TRBV11-3	-
ASQSSGRAWQF	TRBJ2-1	TRBV27	-
ASSQSPLTQGASTGELF	TRBJ2-2	TRBV4-2	once
ASSIGGGIQPQH	TRBJ1-5	TRBV19	-
ASSSNRDSEAF	TRBJ1-1	TRBV6-5	-
ASSPLRGPDTGELF	TRBJ2-2	TRBV18	-
ASSVDGTGVEKLF	TRBJ1-4	TRBV9	-
ASSAERGSYEQY	TRBJ2-7	TRBV28	-
ASRPMGQGFYEQY	TRBJ2-7	TRBV27	-
ASSHTDGGPQH	TRBJ1-5	TRBV9	few
ASRAKAGVVWDTQY	TRBJ2-3	TRBV2	-
ASRPASEGGNTKNIQY	TRBJ2-4	TRBV27	-
AISESRLNIHNEQF	TRBJ2-1	TRBV10-3	-
ASTRLNSYEQY	TRBJ2-7	TRBV6-5	-
ASSQYPSRGESGYT	TRBJ1-2	TRBV27	once
ASRSSYNSPLH	TRBJ1-6	TRBV27	few
ASSPDGATNEKLF	TRBJ1-4	TRBV4-3	-
ASSEGQGAGGYT	TRBJ1-2	TRBV6-1	-
ASSHGQGANNEQF	TRBJ2-1	TRBV27	-
ASSHPTGVETQY	TRBJ2-5	TRBV3-1/TRBV3-2	-
ASSEGLEGLF	TRBJ1-4	TRBV2	-
ASSQYRAEGTEAF	TRBJ1-1	TRBV3-1/TRBV3-2	-
ASSQGTGAVYLYEQY	TRBJ2-7	TRBV4-3	once
ASSLLAVTDTQY	TRBJ2-3	TRBV6-2/TRBV6-3	-
ASSYSHLGGTNNEQF	TRBJ2-1	TRBV6-2/TRBV6-3	-
ASSLQGGNYNEQF	TRBJ2-1	TRBV7-3	-
ATSPASGAQETQY	TRBJ2-5	TRBV24-1	-
SASGYNEQF	TRBJ2-1	TRBV20-1	-
ASSQEVRNEQF	TRBJ2-1	TRBV4-3	-
ASMGETNYGYT	TRBJ1-2	TRBV6-5	-
ASSSPGRDLGNTIY	TRBJ1-3	TRBV7-6	-
ASSLEPLEYEQY	TRBJ2-7	TRBV7-8	once
ASSHLGGTLTNEKLF	TRBJ1-4	TRBV5-8	-
ASRGVAGETQY	TRBJ2-5	TRBV10-2	-
ASSLVGGNSPLH	TRBJ1-6	TRBV7-9	-